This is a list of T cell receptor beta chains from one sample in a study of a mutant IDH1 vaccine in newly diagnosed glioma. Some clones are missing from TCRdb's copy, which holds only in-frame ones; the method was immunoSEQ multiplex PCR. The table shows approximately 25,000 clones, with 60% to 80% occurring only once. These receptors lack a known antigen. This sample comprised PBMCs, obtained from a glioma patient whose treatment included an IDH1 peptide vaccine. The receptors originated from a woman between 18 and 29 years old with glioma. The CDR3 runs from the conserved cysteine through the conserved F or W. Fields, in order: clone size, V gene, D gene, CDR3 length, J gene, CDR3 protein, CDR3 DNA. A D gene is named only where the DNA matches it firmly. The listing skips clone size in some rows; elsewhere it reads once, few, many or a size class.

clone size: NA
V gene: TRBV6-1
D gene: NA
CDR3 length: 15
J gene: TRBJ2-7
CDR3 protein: CASSESWGKAYEQYF
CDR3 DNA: TGTGCCAGCAGTGAATCCTGGGGGAAAGCCTACGAGCAGTACTTC

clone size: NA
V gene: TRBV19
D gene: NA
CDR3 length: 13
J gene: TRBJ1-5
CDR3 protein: CASSLDNNQPQHF
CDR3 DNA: TGTGCCAGTAGTCTCGACAATAATCAGCCCCAGCATTTT

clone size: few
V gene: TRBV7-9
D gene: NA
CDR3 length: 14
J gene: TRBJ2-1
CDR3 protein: CASSGSHSYNEQFF
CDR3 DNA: TGTGCCAGCAGCGGGTCCCACAGTTACAATGAGCAGTTCTTC

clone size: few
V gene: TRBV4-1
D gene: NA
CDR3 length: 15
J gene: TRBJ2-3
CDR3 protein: CASSRQDGSTDTQYF
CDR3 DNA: TGCGCCAGCAGCCGACAAGACGGAAGCACAGATACGCAGTATTTT

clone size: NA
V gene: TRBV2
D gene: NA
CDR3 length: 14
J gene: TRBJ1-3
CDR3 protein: CASSDRASGNTIYF
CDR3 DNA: TGTGCCAGCAGCGACCGGGCCTCTGGAAACACCATATATTTT

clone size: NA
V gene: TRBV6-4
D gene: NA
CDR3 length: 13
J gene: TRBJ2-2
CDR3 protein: CASSDSSTGELFF
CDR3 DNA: TGTGCCAGCAGTGACTCTAGCACCGGGGAGCTGTTTTTT

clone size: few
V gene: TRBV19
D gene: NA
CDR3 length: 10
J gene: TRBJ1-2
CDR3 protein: CASSQEGYTF
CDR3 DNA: TGTGCCAGTAGTCAGGAGGGCTACACCTTC

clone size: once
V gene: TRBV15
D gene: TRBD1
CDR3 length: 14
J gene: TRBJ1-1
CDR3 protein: CATSRTGGETEAFF
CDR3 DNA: TGTGCCACCAGCAGGACAGGGGGGGAGACTGAAGCTTTCTTT

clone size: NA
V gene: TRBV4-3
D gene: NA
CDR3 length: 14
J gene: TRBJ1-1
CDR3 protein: CASSQGPVNTEAFF
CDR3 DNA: TGCGCCAGCAGCCAAGGACCGGTAAACACTGAAGCTTTCTTT

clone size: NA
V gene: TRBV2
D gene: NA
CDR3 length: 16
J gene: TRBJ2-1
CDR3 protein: CASTADLPSFNNEQFF
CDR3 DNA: TGTGCCAGCACGGCAGACCTCCCCTCATTCAACAATGAGCAGTTCTTC

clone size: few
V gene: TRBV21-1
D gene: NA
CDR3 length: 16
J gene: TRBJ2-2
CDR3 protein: CASSKEWRKDTGELFF
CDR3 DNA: TGTGCCAGCAGCAAAGAATGGAGGAAGGACACCGGGGAGCTGTTTTTT

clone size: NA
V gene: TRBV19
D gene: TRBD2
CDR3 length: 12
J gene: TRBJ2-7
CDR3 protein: CASSRGGPEQYF
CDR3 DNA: TGTGCCAGTAGTAGGGGGGGACCCGAGCAGTACTTC

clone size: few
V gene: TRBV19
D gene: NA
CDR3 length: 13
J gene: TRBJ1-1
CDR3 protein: CASSIDRRTEAFF
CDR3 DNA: TGTGCCAGTAGTATCGACAGGCGTACTGAAGCTTTCTTT

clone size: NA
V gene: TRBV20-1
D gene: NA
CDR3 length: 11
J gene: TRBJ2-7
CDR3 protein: CSATGGYEQYF
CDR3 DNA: TGCAGTGCCACGGGCGGTTACGAGCAGTACTTC

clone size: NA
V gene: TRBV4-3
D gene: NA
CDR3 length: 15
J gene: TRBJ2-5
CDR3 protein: CASSQEVGDQETQYF
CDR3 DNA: TGCGCCAGCAGCCAAGAAGTAGGTGATCAAGAGACCCAGTACTTC

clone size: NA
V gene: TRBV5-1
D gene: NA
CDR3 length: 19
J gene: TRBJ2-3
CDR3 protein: CASSLVIFSGTPSTDTQYF
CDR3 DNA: TGCGCCAGCAGCTTGGTTATATTCTCTGGGACCCCTAGCACAGATACGCAGTATTTT

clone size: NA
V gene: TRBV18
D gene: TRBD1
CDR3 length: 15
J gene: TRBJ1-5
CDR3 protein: CASSLTGASNQPQHF
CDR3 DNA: TGTGCCAGCTCGCTGACAGGGGCGAGCAATCAGCCCCAGCATTTT

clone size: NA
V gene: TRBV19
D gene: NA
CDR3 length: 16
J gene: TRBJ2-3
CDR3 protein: CASSIGGSLSTDTQYF
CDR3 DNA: TGTGCCAGTAGTATAGGAGGGAGCCTTAGCACAGATACGCAGTATTTT

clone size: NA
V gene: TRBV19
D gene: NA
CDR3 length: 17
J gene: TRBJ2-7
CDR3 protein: CASRDTGVAGHYYEQYF
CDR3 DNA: TGTGCCAGTAGAGACACAGGGGTAGCGGGCCACTACTACGAGCAGTACTTC

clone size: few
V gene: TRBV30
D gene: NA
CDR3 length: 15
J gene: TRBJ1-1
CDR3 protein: CAWMSRGISNTEAFF
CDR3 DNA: TGTGCCTGGATGTCACGGGGGATCTCCAACACTGAAGCTTTCTTT

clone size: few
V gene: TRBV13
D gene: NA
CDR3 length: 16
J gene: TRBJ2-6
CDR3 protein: CASSLGTISGANVLTF
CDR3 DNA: TGTGCCAGCAGCCTCGGGACAATCTCTGGGGCCAACGTCCTGACTTTC

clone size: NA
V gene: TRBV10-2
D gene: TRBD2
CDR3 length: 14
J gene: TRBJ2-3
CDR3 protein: CASSTAGGTDTQYF
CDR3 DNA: TGCGCCAGCAGTACGGCGGGGGGCACAGATACGCAGTATTTT

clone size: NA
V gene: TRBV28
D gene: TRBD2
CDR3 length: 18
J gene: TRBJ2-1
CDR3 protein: CASGSRGLAGGGMDEQFF
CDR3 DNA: TGTGCCAGCGGCTCCCGTGGGCTAGCGGGAGGGGGGATGGATGAGCAGTTCTTC

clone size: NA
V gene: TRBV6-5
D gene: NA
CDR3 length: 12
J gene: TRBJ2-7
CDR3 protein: CASSPPGAGQYF
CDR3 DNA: TGTGCCAGCAGCCCCCCAGGGGCTGGGCAGTACTTC

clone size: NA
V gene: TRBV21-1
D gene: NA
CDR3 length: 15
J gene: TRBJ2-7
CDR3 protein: CASSKVKGAYYEQYF
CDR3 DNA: TGTGCCAGCAGCAAAGTGAAAGGAGCTTACTACGAGCAGTACTTC

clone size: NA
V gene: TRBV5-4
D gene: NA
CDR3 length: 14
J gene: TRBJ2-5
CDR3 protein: CASSLEAGQETQYF
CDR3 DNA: TGTGCCAGCAGCTTGGAAGCAGGGCAAGAGACCCAGTACTTC

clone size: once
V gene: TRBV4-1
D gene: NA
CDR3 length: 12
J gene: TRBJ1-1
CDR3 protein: CASSQDGGKAFF
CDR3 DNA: TGCGCCAGCAGCCAAGATGGTGGGAAAGCTTTCTTT

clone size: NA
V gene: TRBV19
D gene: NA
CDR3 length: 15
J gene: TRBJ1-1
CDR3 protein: CASSAHRDRYTEAFF
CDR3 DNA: TGTGCCAGTAGTGCTCACAGGGATAGGTACACTGAAGCTTTCTTT

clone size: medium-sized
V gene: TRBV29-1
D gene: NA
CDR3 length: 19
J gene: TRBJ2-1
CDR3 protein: CSVEDGVVMSSMGYNEQFF
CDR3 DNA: TGCAGCGTTGAAGATGGGGTCGTAATGTCGAGTATGGGGTACAATGAGCAGTTCTTC

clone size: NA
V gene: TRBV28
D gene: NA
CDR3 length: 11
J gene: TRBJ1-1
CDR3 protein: CAIGVDTEAFF
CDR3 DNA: TGTGCCATCGGCGTGGACACTGAAGCTTTCTTT

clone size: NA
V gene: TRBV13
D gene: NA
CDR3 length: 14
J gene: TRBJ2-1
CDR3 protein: CASRARGSYNEQFF
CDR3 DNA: TGTGCCAGCAGGGCCCGAGGCAGCTACAATGAGCAGTTCTTC

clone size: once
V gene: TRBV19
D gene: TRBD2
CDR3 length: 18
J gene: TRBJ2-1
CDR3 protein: CASSISGRGLLAYNEQFF
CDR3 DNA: TGTGCCAGTAGTATTAGCGGGAGAGGATTATTAGCCTACAATGAGCAGTTCTTC

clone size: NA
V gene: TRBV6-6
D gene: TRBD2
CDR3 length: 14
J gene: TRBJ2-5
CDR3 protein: CASRASGGAETQYF
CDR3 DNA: TGTGCCAGCAGAGCTAGCGGGGGGGCTGAGACCCAGTACTTC

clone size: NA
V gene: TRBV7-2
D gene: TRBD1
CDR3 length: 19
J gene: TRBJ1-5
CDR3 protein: CASSLSPGQGAYSNQPQHF
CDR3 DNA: TGTGCCAGCAGCTTGTCCCCGGGACAGGGGGCCTATAGCAATCAGCCCCAGCATTTT

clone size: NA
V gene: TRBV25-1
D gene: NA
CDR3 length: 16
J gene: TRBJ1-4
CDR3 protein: CASSAVPTGRNEKLFF
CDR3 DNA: TGTGCCAGCAGCGCCGTCCCGACAGGCAGGAATGAAAAACTGTTTTTT

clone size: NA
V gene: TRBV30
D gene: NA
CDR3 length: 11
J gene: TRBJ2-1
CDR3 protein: CAWRWSDEQFF
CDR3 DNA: TGTGCCTGGAGGTGGAGCGATGAGCAGTTCTTC

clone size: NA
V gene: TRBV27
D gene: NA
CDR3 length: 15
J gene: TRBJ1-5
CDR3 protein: CASRTSKVENQPQHF
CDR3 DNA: TGTGCCAGCAGGACAAGCAAGGTCGAAAATCAGCCCCAGCATTTT

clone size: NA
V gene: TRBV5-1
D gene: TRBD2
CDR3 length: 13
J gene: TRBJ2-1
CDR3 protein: CASTSGTNNEQFF
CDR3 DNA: TGCGCCAGCACTAGCGGGACAAACAATGAGCAGTTCTTC

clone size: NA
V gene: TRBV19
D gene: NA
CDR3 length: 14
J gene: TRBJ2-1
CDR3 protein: CASSGRGNYNEQFF
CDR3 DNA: TGTGCCAGTAGCGGCCGAGGCAATTACAATGAGCAGTTCTTC

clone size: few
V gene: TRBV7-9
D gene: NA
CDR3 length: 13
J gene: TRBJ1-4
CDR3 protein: CASSLAGREKLFF
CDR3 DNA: TGTGCCAGCAGCTTAGCGGGGCGTGAAAAACTGTTTTTT

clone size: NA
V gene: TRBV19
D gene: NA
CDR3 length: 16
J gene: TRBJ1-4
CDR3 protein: CASRPSGFSTNEKLFF
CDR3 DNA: TGTGCCAGTAGGCCCTCAGGGTTCTCAACTAATGAAAAACTGTTTTTT

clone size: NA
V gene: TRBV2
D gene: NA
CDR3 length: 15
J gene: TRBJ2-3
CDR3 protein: CASRVMGAPTDTQYF
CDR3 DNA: TGTGCCAGCAGAGTCATGGGGGCCCCCACAGATACGCAGTATTTT

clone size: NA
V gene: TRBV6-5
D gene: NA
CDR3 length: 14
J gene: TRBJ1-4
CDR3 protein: CASSYVGANEKLFF
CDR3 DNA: TGTGCCAGCAGTTACGTGGGGGCTAATGAAAAACTGTTTTTT

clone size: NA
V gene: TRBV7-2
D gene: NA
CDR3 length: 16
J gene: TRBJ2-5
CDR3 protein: CASSRNLLLMQETQYF
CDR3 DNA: TGTGCCAGCAGTCGTAACCTTCTGTTGATGCAAGAGACCCAGTACTTC

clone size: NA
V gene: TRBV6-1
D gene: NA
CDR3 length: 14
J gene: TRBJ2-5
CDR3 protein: CASSEWAGAETQYF
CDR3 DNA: TGTGCCAGCAGTGAATGGGCGGGGGCGGAGACCCAGTACTTC

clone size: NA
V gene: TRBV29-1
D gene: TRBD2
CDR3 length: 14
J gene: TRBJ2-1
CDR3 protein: CSVGTSGGLYEQFF
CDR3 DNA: TGCAGCGTTGGGACTAGCGGGGGGCTCTATGAGCAGTTCTTC

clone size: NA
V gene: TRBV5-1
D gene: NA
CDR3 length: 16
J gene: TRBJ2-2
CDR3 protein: CASSLAFPGSTGELFF
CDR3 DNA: TGCGCCAGCAGCTTGGCCTTCCCCGGATCAACCGGGGAGCTGTTTTTT

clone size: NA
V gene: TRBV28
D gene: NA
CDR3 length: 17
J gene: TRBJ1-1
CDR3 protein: CASSFHRTVFMNTEAFF
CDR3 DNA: TGTGCCAGCAGTTTTCATAGGACAGTTTTCATGAACACTGAAGCTTTCTTT

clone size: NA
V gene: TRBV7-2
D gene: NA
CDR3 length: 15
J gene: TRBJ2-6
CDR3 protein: CASSLGLSGANVLTF
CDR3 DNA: TGTGCCAGCAGCTTAGGGCTCTCTGGGGCCAACGTCCTGACTTTC

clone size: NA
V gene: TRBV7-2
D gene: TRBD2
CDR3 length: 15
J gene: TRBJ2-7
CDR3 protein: CASSLAASGIYEQYF
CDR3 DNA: TGTGCCAGCAGCTTAGCGGCTAGCGGAATCTACGAGCAGTACTTC

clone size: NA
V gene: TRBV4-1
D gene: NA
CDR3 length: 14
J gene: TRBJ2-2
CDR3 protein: CASSPKGSTGELFF
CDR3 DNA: TGCGCCAGCAGCCCGAAGGGTAGCACCGGGGAGCTGTTTTTT

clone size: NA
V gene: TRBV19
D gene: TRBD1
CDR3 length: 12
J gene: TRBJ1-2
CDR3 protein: CASSTRQGSYTF
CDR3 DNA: TGTGCCAGTAGTACGCGACAGGGTAGCTACACCTTC